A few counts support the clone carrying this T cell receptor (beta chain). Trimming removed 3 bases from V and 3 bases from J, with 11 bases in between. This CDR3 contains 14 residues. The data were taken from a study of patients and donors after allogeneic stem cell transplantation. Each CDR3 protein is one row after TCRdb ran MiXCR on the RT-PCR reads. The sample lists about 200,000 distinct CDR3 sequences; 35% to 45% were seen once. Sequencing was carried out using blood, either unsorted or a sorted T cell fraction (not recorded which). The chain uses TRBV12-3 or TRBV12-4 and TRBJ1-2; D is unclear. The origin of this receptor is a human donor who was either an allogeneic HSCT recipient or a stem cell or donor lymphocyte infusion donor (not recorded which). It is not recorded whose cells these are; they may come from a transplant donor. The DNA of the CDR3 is TGTGCCAGCAGTTTTCGTCGGGATTACTATGGCTACACCTTC. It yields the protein CASSFRRDYYGYTF.